This section outlines one TCR beta chain sequence together with its context. It has no known antigen specificity. One base away there is no much larger clone; base qualities are not given. The protocol used for the library was 5' RACE. Sequenced on an Illumina HiSeq 2500. A second about 7 to 11 cycle PCR used a sample-barcoded 5' primer and a J-beta primer mix. Each TCR beta cDNA molecule received a unique molecular identifier from a template-switch 5' adaptor carrying 12 random nucleotides. At least 3 million CDR3-containing paired-end reads were obtained from each sample. All of the RNA was converted into first-strand cDNA using the Mint cDNA synthesis kit, with a TRBC-specific oligonucleotide serving as the primer. All cDNA was treated with uracil-DNA glycosylase and then went through a first 18-cycle PCR with the universal primers M1SS and BC2_uni_R. The study's own analysis went as follows. For normalization, 1 million high-quality reads, each with a distinct molecular identifier, were randomly selected from each sample. Reads with shared molecular identifiers were discarded instead of being binned into consensus sequences. MiTCR, set to a Q25 quality threshold and the strictest error-elimination algorithm, was used for CDR3 identification, clonotype clustering and error correction. A nonparametric unseen species model using Euler transformation provided a lower-bound estimate of total TCR beta diversity. Starting from the raw public reads, TCRdb applied fastp trimming at Q25, assembled clones with MiXCR and retained in-frame beta chains. Each entry is one CDR3 protein sequence, shown with its most common DNA and genes. Clone size and V and J calls follow TCRdb, not the original study. This sample gives about 1.8 million distinct CDR3 sequences in total; about 50% of them show up just once. The top ten hold 2.1% of the sample.

The data were taken from a study of blood T cells in healthy people across ages (dated by TCRdb to 2014 to 2015). Concerning the study at large: In model experiments, template switching captured about one uniquely barcoded TCR beta cDNA molecule for every two T cells. Using deep sequencing normalized with unique cDNA molecular identifiers, the study measured how TCR beta repertoire diversity changes with age. The donors were divided into four age groups: young (average approximately 15 years), middle-aged (approximately 41), aged (approximately 62) and long-lived (about 79). Donors of different ages were randomly distributed across sequencing lanes to avoid experimental bias. Two additional independent replicas of 1 million unique cDNA reads from the same blood draw were analyzed for two donors (one aged 18 to 29 and one aged 80 or older). What the work shows at the level of the full study, not this receptor alone: The percentage of naive T cells measured by flow cytometry correlated strongly with observed TCR beta diversity. Estimates of total diversity based on one million sequenced T cells were considered lower bounds and underestimates. Bulk unsorted PBMC profiling prevented conclusive comparison of naive and antigen-experienced compartments. The CMV infection status of donors was not known, potentially confounding age-related changes in expanded clonotypes. Observed TCR beta diversity per million T cells fell roughly linearly with age, and a significant reduction was already apparent by age roughly 40. The long-lived group showed more naive CD4+ T cells, fewer expanded clones and increased TCR diversity than the aged group, suggesting age selection.

The germline V gene supplies CDR1 SGHAT and CDR2 FQNNGV. From cysteine to phenylalanine, the CDR3 is 14 amino acids long. Just CDR3 DNA is preserved here, 42 bases in frame from base 1. V sheds 5 bases and J sheds 6 bases, leaving 13 bases between their ends. The donors were some 39 Caucasian individuals from Russia, aged about 6 to 100 years, who were systemically healthy. Each donor gave around 9 milliliters of peripheral blood, collected into EDTA-treated Vacutainer tubes. PBMCs were isolated by Ficoll-Paque density-gradient centrifugation, with at least 7 million obtained per sample. Trizol reagent was used to extract total RNA from PBMCs, with at least 5 micrograms per sample. For every donor, flow cytometry on a PBMC aliquot measured the percentage of naive CD45RAhigh/CD27high T cells.

The sequence derives from a woman aged 40 to 49 in good health. The chain was built from TRBV11-2 and TRBJ1-4; the D gene is possibly TRBD1, with 6 bases matching. The sample was blood. The CDR3 region has the sequence CASSVGGQDEKLFF. The sequence in DNA is TGTGCCAGCAGCGTGGGGGGCCAGGATGAAAAACTGTTTTTT.